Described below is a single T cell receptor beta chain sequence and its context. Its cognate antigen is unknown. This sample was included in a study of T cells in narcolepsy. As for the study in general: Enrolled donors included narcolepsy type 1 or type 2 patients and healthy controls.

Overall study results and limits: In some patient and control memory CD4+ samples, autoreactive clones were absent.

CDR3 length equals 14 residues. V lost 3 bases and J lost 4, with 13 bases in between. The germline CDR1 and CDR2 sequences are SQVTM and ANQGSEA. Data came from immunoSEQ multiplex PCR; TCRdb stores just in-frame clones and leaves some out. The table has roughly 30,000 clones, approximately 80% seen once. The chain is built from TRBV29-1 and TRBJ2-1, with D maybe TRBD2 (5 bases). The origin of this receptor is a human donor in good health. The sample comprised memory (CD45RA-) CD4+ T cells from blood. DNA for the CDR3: TGCAGCGTTGATCCCAGCGGAGTATACAATGAGCAGTTCTTC. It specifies CSVDPSGVYNEQFF.